This T cell receptor (beta chain) derives from a study of T cell responses to AZD1222 COVID-19 vaccine. Study context: Pooling covered second doses at about 4 or about 12 weeks.

A word on this clone: Sequence at one end of the junction differs from germline and may be a read error.

The V gene's germline CDR1 is LGHDT and CDR2 YNNKEL (reference sequence). This CDR3 has 12 residues. Only in-frame clones appear in the TCRdb table, and some are missing; sequencing was by immunoSEQ multiplex PCR. The sample consists of fewer than 55,000 clones, 83% of them appearing once. The J gene is TRBJ1-6, the V gene TRBV3-1 (or the pseudogene TRBV3-2); no definite D call. The specimen was peripheral blood, collected on day 0 of AZD1222 vaccination. The receptor was derived from an adult in good health. The CDR3 is CASNHYSSPLHF. CDR3 sequence (DNA): TGTGCCAGCAACCACTATAGTTCACCCCTCCACTTT.